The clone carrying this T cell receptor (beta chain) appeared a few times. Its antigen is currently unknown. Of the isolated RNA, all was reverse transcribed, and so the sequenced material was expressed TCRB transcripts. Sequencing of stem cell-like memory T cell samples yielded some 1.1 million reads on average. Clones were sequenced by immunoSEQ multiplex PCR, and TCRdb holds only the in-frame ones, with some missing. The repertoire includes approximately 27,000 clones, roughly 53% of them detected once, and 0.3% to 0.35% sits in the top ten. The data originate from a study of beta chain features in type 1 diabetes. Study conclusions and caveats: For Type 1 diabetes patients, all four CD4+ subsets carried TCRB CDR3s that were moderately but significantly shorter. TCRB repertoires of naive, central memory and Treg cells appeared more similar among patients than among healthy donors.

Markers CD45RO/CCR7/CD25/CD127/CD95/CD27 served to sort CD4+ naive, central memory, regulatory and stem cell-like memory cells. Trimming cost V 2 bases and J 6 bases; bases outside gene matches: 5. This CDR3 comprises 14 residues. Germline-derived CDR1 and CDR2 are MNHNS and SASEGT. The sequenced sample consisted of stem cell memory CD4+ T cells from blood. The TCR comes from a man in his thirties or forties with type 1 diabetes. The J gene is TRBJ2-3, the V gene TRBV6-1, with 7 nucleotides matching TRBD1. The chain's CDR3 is CASSESPTGDTQYF. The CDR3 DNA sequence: TGTGCCAGCAGTGAATCCCCGACAGGGGATACGCAGTATTTT.